This T cell receptor beta chain was sequenced during a study of blood T cell repertoires in COVID-19 (TCRdb year 2020). Regarding the research as a whole: Samples from collaborators originated in the United States, Italy and Spain and spanned both the acute and convalescent phases of COVID-19. The prospective study material was composed of cDNA or gDNA derived from T cells, B-cell-depleted T cells, or PBMCs. Where available, HLA class I and class II types were obtained from metadata supplied by the sample provider rather than from assay-based typing. Sample metadata almost always included a de-identified subject ID, COVID-19 status, age in years and sex. Subjects who had been exposed to COVID-19, were actively infected with it, or had recovered from it provided the deeply sampled blood TCRbeta repertoires that made up the dataset. The repertoires were made available in a free public database intended to serve as a resource for research on the immune response to SARS-CoV-2. The samples were drawn from two sources: the first 160 participants of the ongoing ImmuneRACE study, and 1,000 to 1,500 subjects contributed by 6 global collaborators. Results the study describes overall, beyond this receptor: The amount of clinical and demographic metadata varied by source and participant and was provided uncurated.

The immunoSEQ Assay, a bias-controlled multiplex PCR, was used to amplify TCRbeta CDR3 regions from genomic DNA. Regarding the original processing steps: Nucleated cell counts per sample were estimated from amplification of reference gene primers within the assay. To quantify the absolute abundance of each unique TCRbeta CDR3 rearrangement, sequence reads were collapsed and filtered. Productive Simpson clonality was computed per sample as the square root of Simpson's diversity index over productive rearrangements. This is the immuneACCESS table as TCRdb keeps it, with only in-frame sequences that have V and J called. A part of the clones is gone; compared with another copy, unresolved V genes explain less than half, and the rest is unexplained. The V and J calls and the clone size are those of that table, but D and trimming were determined from the DNA. The sample has around 300,000 clones on record, 75% to 90% of them singletons. 2.1% of the sample goes to the ten largest clones.

As regards this clone: Its antigen is still unknown. Per-base quality was not reported, and no clone a single base away is much larger than it.

Samples from volunteer blood donors who had recovered from COVID-19 were contributed by a second Seattle source. Each collaborating institution followed its own protocols to collect whole blood in K2EDTA tubes. Collaborator samples were shipped for TCRbeta analysis as frozen whole blood, isolated PBMCs, or DNA extracted from either sample type. V loses 4 bases, J loses 11 bases, and the germline ends lie 9 bases apart. The CDR3 contains 11 residues, cysteine and phenylalanine counted. The retained sequence is limited to the CDR3, 33 bases, with the frame set at the first base. This TCR was sampled from a woman aged 30 to 39 who had recovered from COVID-19. The sample was peripheral blood. This sequence uses TRBV12-3 or TRBV12-4 and TRBJ1-5, with no confidently assigned D gene. The DNA sequence reads TGTGCCAGCAGTTCGGGTGCGGCCCAGCATTTT. Translated, it gives CASSSGAAQHF.